This passage covers 20 T cell receptor beta chains from one sample sequenced in a study of blood T cells in healthy people across ages. A second PCR, run for about 7 to 11 cycles, used a sample-barcoded 5' primer plus a J-beta primer mix. TCRdb reprocessed the 5' RACE reads via MiXCR and lists one record per CDR3 protein. The profile shows about 670,000 distinct CDR3 sequences, more than 45% of them singletons. The specimen was blood. The receptors originated from a woman older than 75 in good health.

This clonotype was counted once. The chain uses TRBV7-2 and TRBJ2-3; TRBD2 aligns across 8 bases. CDR3 length: 12 amino acids. Germline CDR1 reads SGHTA; CDR2 reads FQGNSA. Germline trimming cut 5 bases from V and 10 bases from J; bases unmatched to any gene: 5. CDR3 sequence (DNA): TGTGCCAGCAGCCTAGGACTAGCAGCGCAGTATTTT. It codes for CASSLGLAAQYF. Full variable domain (rest looked up from reference TRBV7-2 and TRBJ2-3): GAGVSQSPSNKVTEKGKDVELRCDPISGHTALYWYRQSLGQGLEFLIYFQGNSAPDKSGLPSDRFSAERTGGSVSTLTIQRTQQEDSAVYLCASSLGLAAQYFGPGTRLTVL.

The V and J genes are TRBV4-1 and TRBJ2-5; TRBD1 agrees at 8 bases. Germline V lookup: CDR1 MGHRA, CDR2 YSYEKL. V was pared by 3 bases and J by 2 bases, with 5 bases of the junction left unmatched. This CDR3 is built from 15 residues. CDR3 sequence reads: CASSQGDRTQETQYF. CDR3 DNA sequence: TGCGCCAGCAGCCAGGGGGACAGGACACAAGAGACCCAGTACTTC.

V and J are TRBV7-6 and TRBJ2-5; possibly TRBD2 for D (5 bases). Deletions cut 2 bases from V and 5 bases from J, with 18 bases between. The CDR3 extends over 16 amino acids. Germline lookup yields CDR1 SGHVS and CDR2 FNYEAQ. CDR3 sequence reads: CASSLLNGESGETQYF. The CDR3 DNA follows: TGTGCCAGCAGCTTATTAAACGGGGAGAGTGGGGAGACCCAGTACTTC.

The V call is TRBV12-3 or TRBV12-4, the J call TRBJ1-5, with a weak D call TRBD1 (6 bases). The CDR3 contains 13 residues. V lost 5 bases to trimming and J lost 6 bases, with 11 bases between them. The DNA of the CDR3 is TGTGCCAGCAGTACTCAGGGGATTCAGCCCCAGCATTTT. Translating gives CASSTQGIQPQHF.

In its sample, this clonotype was seen many times. The chain joins TRBV5-1 to TRBJ2-3; tentative D call: TRBD1 (5 bases). CDR3 length: 15 amino acids. The germline CDR1 and CDR2 sequences are SGHRS and YFSETQ. The V end was cut by 3 bases, the J end by 1 base, with 12 bases between. CDR3 sequence: CASSSIRVGTDTQYF. CDR3 sequence (DNA): TGCGCCAGCAGCTCTATCAGGGTGGGCACAGATACGCAGTATTTT.

This clonotype came up many times. This chain links TRBV29-1 with TRBJ2-7; 11 nucleotides agree with TRBD1. The V gene end was trimmed by 7 bases and the J gene end by 2 bases; junction bases not matched to a gene: 4. Germline V gene sequence: CDR1 SQVTM, CDR2 ANQGSEA. The CDR3 is made up of 13 amino acids. This CDR3 reads CSAGTGGPYEQYF. In DNA form, the CDR3 reads TGCAGCGCTGGGACAGGGGGGCCCTACGAGCAGTACTTC.

The chain joins TRBV7-3 to TRBJ2-3; D not resolved. CDR3 length equals 13 residues. Germline CDR1 SGHTA, CDR2 FQGTGA. Trimming left V 1 base short and J 6 bases short, with 8 bases between. The CDR3 region has the DNA TGTGCCAGCAGCTTAAGTGAGGTGGATACGCAGTATTTT. Protein sequence: CASSLSEVDTQYF. Filled out from reference TRBV7-3 and TRBJ2-3, the complete variable domain reads GAGVSQTPSNKVTEKGKYVELRCDPISGHTALYWYRQSLGQGPEFLIYFQGTGAADDSGLPNDRFFAVRPEGSVSTLKIQRTERGDSAVYLCASSLSEVDTQYFGPGTRLTVL.

J is TRBJ2-3 and V is TRBV27; D remains ambiguous. From germline, CDR1 is MNHEY and CDR2 SMNVEV (reference sequence). V gave up 0 bases and J gave up 5 bases, with 9 bases separating them. This CDR3 is built from 14 residues. This chain's CDR3 is CASSLSRQQDTQYF. In DNA, the CDR3 is TGTGCCAGCAGTTTATCGCGGCAGCAAGATACGCAGTATTTT.

This clonotype turned up a few times. The gene calls are TRBV20-1 and TRBJ2-3; D uncertain. This CDR3 region has 12 residues. Trimming removed 3 bases from V and 2 bases from J, with 6 bases in between. Germline values: CDR1 DFQATT, CDR2 SNEGSKA (reference sequence). The CDR3 nucleotides read TGCAGTGCTAGCGGAGTCACAGATACGCAGTATTTT. Protein: CSASGVTDTQYF.

This clonotype was detected ten times or more. The chain is built from TRBV5-1 and TRBJ1-2; 7 nucleotides line up with TRBD1. This CDR3 has 13 amino acids. In germline, CDR1 is SGHRS, CDR2 YFSETQ. J lost 6 bases, V lost 5 bases, and 7 bases had no gene match. The CDR3 region is CASRLDRSNGYTF. The CDR3 DNA follows: TGCGCCAGCAGGCTGGACAGGAGCAATGGCTACACCTTC.

This chain uses TRBV27 with TRBJ2-4, with D possibly being TRBD1 (6 bases). CDR3 length: 17 residues. The V and J ends lost 5 bases and 0 bases respectively, with 17 bases between them. Germline lookup yields CDR1 MNHEY and CDR2 SMNVEV (reference sequence). In nucleotides, the CDR3 is TGTGCCAGCAGTACGTCAACAGGGTTTTTAGCCAAAAACATTCAGTACTTC. Its translation: CASSTSTGFLAKNIQYF.

Comment on this clonotype: This may stem from a read error, because a much larger clone lies one nucleotide away. V usage is TRBV20-1 and J usage is TRBJ2-1; 8 nucleotides agree with TRBD1. The CDR3 is 14 amino acids. CDR1 is DFQATT and CDR2 is SNEGSKA in the germline V gene (reference sequence). Written as DNA, the CDR3 is TGCAGTGCTCCTACAGGGGGGATCTACAATGGGCAGTTCTTC. Protein: CSAPTGGIYNGQFF.

This clonotype was detected only a few times. V and J are TRBV2 and TRBJ2-1; 16 nucleotides line up with TRBD2. From germline, CDR1 is SNHLY and CDR2 FYNNEI. Germline trimming cut 1 base from V and 2 bases from J; bases unmatched to any gene: 2. This CDR3 is built from 18 residues. The CDR3 DNA sequence: TGTGCCAGCAGTGAAGGGGGACTAGCGGGAGGGACCTACAATGAGCAGTTCTTC. This translates into CASSEGGLAGGTYNEQFF.

This clonotype occurred many times. The chain combines TRBV7-8 with TRBJ1-2; 10 bases line up with TRBD1. With 0 bases clipped from V and 6 bases from J, the junction kept 13 bases outside the gene matches. The CDR3 contains 18 residues. The germline gives CDR1 SGHVS, CDR2 FQNEAQ. The CDR3 DNA is TGTGCCAGCAGCTTAGCCGGGACAGGGGCCTCCCGCAGTGATGGCTACACCTTC. Translating gives CASSLAGTGASRSDGYTF.

The sample holds many counts of this clonotype. The V gene is TRBV5-1, the J gene TRBJ2-7; D is uncertain. Germline V gives CDR1 SGHRS, CDR2 YFSETQ. V was shortened by 0 bases and J by 3 bases, with 10 bases between the two germline ends. The CDR3 runs 14 residues. The CDR3 loop is CASSLAPGYYEQYF. The CDR3 DNA is TGCGCCAGCAGCTTGGCCCCGGGTTACTACGAGCAGTACTTC.

The chain couples TRBV29-1 to TRBJ1-1, with D unclear. From germline, CDR1 is SQVTM and CDR2 ANQGSEA. The V gene lost 3 bases and the J gene lost 0 bases, with 8 bases spanning the gap. The CDR3 runs to 13 residues. The CDR3 loop reads CSVDSPVNTEAFF. The CDR3 coding sequence is TGCAGCGTTGACTCGCCTGTGAACACTGAAGCTTTCTTT.

This clonotype occurred a few times. J is TRBJ2-3 and V is TRBV12-5, with 7 bases identical to TRBD2. This CDR3 is 15 amino acids long. Per the germline V gene, CDR1 is LGHNT and CDR2 is FRNRAP. After removal of 3 bases from V and 2 bases from J, the junction contained 5 bases not matched to a gene. CDR3 sequence (DNA): TGTGCTAGTGGTTTTTGGCGGGGGTCCACAGATACGCAGTATTTT. It specifies CASGFWRGSTDTQYF.

The chain joins TRBV12-5 to TRBJ2-3; D is perhaps TRBD1 (7 bases). V was shortened by 0 bases and J by 6 bases, with 25 bases between the two germline ends. This CDR3 has 19 amino acids. The germline V gene has CDR1 LGHNT and CDR2 FRNRAP. The CDR3 here is CASGLVPGDSLTRVDTQYF. The CDR3 DNA reads as TGTGCTAGTGGTTTGGTACCGGGGGACAGCCTCACTCGGGTGGATACGCAGTATTTT.

This clonotype was seen many times. In DNA form, the CDR3 reads TGTGCCAGCAGCGGACGGACCGGGACTAGCGGGAGTTACGAGCAGTACTTC. It specifies CASSGRTGTSGSYEQYF. The rearrangement joins TRBV9 to TRBJ2-7; 14 bases are a match to TRBD2. This CDR3 is 17 amino acids long. Trimming took 3 bases from V and 4 from J; bases not matched to a gene: 9. Looked up from germline, CDR1 is SGDLS and CDR2 is YYNGEE.

The chain couples TRBV6-1 to TRBJ2-7; TRBD1 agrees at 7 bases. CDR3 size: 15 residues. Germline V lookup: CDR1 MNHNS, CDR2 SASEGT. Losses at the gene ends were 11 bases for V and 5 bases for J; bases not matched to a gene: 18. The CDR3 spells CAGTRPITGAHEQYF. The CDR3, as DNA: TGTGCCGGCACCAGACCCATCACAGGGGCCCACGAGCAGTACTTC.